This T cell receptor (beta chain) was identified during a study of T cell responses to AZD1222 COVID-19 vaccine. Per germline, CDR1 WNHNN and CDR2 SYGVQD (reference sequence). The CDR3 has 15 residues. Trimming shortened V by 6 bases and J by 0 bases, and 12 bases separated the two germline ends. The method was immunoSEQ multiplex PCR; TCRdb's version includes in-frame clones alone and lacks a portion of them. The sample holds about 180,000 clones, around 88% seen once. This clone was seen a few times. Sequencing was performed on peripheral blood, taken 28 days after the second AZD1222 dose. The chain uses TRBV10-1 and TRBJ2-1, with a weak D call TRBD1 (6 bases). The clonotype was recovered from an adult who received the AZD1222 COVID-19 vaccine. The CDR3 is CASSSGTSSYNEQFF. In nucleotides, the CDR3 is TGCGCCAGCAGCTCCGGGACAAGCTCCTACAATGAGCAGTTCTTC.